The rows below give T cell receptor beta chains drawn from one sample of a study of blood T cell repertoires in COVID-19. Produced via immunoSEQ multiplex PCR; TCRdb's table is partial and in-frame only. Here the sample spans approximately 530,000 clones, approximately 91% being singletons. Sequencing was carried out using peripheral blood. These receptor sequences come from a woman in her forties or fifties with COVID-19, enrolled during active disease. CDR3s include the opening cysteine and the closing phenylalanine or tryptophan. Each record gives: D gene, CDR3 length, V gene, J gene, CDR3 DNA, CDR3 protein. The D gene is left open where the match is weak.

>NA|15|TRBV30|TRBJ2-2
TGTGCCTGGAGTCCGAGGGTAGCGAACACCGGGGAGCTGTTTTTT
CAWSPRVANTGELFF
>NA|14|TRBV11-1|TRBJ1-5
TGTGCCAGCAGCTCCGACAGGAGCAATCAGCCCCAGCATTTT
CASSSDRSNQPQHF
>NA|18|TRBV5-1|TRBJ1-1
TGCGCCAGCAGCTTGGCACGCCGGACAGCACAACGTGGGTATGAAGCTTTCTTT
CASSLARRTAQRGYEAFF
>TRBD1|16|TRBV2|TRBJ1-2
TGTGCCAGCAGTGTAGGAAGGTTACAGGGGATTTATGGCTACACCTTC
CASSVGRLQGIYGYTF
>NA|13|TRBV2|TRBJ1-4
TGTGCCAGCCTCCGAGACAGGAATGAAAAACTGTTTTTT
CASLRDRNEKLFF
>TRBD1|19|TRBV4-1|TRBJ1-1
TGCGCCAGCAGCCAAGTCCTTTACTCCCCCGACAGGGGTGACGCTGAAGCTTTCTTT
CASSQVLYSPDRGDAEAFF
>NA|12|TRBV11-3|TRBJ2-2
TGTGCCAGCAGCCTGGAGGCCGGGGAGCTGTTTTTT
CASSLEAGELFF
>TRBD1|12|TRBV30|TRBJ1-2
TGTGCCTGGAGTGTACGACAGGGAAGCTACACCTTC
CAWSVRQGSYTF
>TRBD2|15|TRBV5-4|TRBJ2-1
TGTGCCAGCAGCTTGGAAGCGGGGGGGCCCGATGAGCAGTTCTTC
CASSLEAGGPDEQFF
>NA|13|TRBV5-6|TRBJ1-2
TGTGCCAGCAGCTTGCCAGGGCGCTATGGCTACACCTTC
CASSLPGRYGYTF
>TRBD1|15|TRBV9|TRBJ1-2
TGTGCCAGCAGTCCCGAGACAGGGGGCGGCTATGGCTACACCTTC
CASSPETGGGYGYTF
>NA|17|TRBV19|TRBJ2-6
TGTGCCAGTACCCTGGACCGGAGGTTGGCTGGGGCCAACGTCCTGACTTTC
CASTLDRRLAGANVLTF
>NA|14|TRBV5-4|TRBJ1-1
TGTGCCAGCAGCTACGACAGGTCTCACACTGAAGCTTTCTTT
CASSYDRSHTEAFF
>TRBD2|17|TRBV3-1/TRBV3-2|TRBJ2-2
TGTGCCAGCAGCCCCCGACTAGCGGGGGTACAGACCGGGGAGCTGTTTTTT
CASSPRLAGVQTGELFF
>TRBD1|13|TRBV7-3|TRBJ1-2
TGTGCCAGCAGCTTAGACAGGGGTAACGGCTACACCTTC
CASSLDRGNGYTF
>NA|16|TRBV24-1|TRBJ2-3
TGTGCCACCAGTGAGGCCTCCGGGACTTACACAGATACGCAGTATTTT
CATSEASGTYTDTQYF
>NA|13|TRBV4-2|TRBJ2-7
TGTGCCAGCAGCCAGGAAGGGGTCTACGAGCAGTACTTC
CASSQEGVYEQYF
>TRBD2|14|TRBV6-5|TRBJ2-7
TGTGCCAGCGTGCCGGGGGGGGTCAGGGACGAGCAGTACTTC
CASVPGGVRDEQYF
>NA|16|TRBV13|TRBJ1-3
TGTGCCAGCAGCGGGGGACATCGACGGTCTGGAAACACCATATATTTT
CASSGGHRRSGNTIYF
>NA|12|TRBV2|TRBJ1-6
TGTGCCAGCGGGGCGTATAATTCACCCCTCCACTTT
CASGAYNSPLHF
>TRBD2|16|TRBV30|TRBJ2-3
TGTGCCTGGAGTTCCGAGACTAGCGGGGGCACAGATACGCAGTATTTT
CAWSSETSGGTDTQYF
>NA|16|TRBV28|TRBJ2-1
TGTGCCAGCAGCCATGGGGGCGTCGAGCCCTACAATGAGCAGTTCTTC
CASSHGGVEPYNEQFF
>NA|13|TRBV30|TRBJ1-2
TGTGCCTCGCGGGCGGGATATAACTATGGCTACACCTTC
CASRAGYNYGYTF
>NA|14|TRBV29-1|TRBJ2-3
TGCAGCGTGTGGGGGGGGCTGGTAGAAGATACGCAGTATTTT
CSVWGGLVEDTQYF